This T cell receptor (beta chain) was found in a study of blood T cell repertoires in COVID-19. For the study at large: Samples taken during acute and convalescent COVID-19 were collected in the United States, Italy and Spain. In each case, the material was cDNA or gDNA derived from T cells, B-cell-depleted T cells, or PBMCs.

Per the study methods: Reference gene primer amplification yielded estimated nucleated cell counts. Assay: immunoSEQ multiplex PCR; the TCRdb copy retains only in-frame clones and omits some. The V and J calls and clone size were taken over from that table, and D and trimming were inferred from the DNA. The table lists almost 35,000 clones, 90% of them singletons. Germline loops: CDR1 MGHRA, CDR2 YSYEKL. Trimming removed 0 bases from V and 2 bases from J, with 11 bases in between. This CDR3 spans 15 amino acids. This receptor was taken from a man in his 60s with active or convalescent COVID-19. This chain joins TRBV4-1 and TRBJ2-7, with D possibly matching TRBD2 (5 bases). Input material: peripheral blood. CDR3 nucleotides: TGCGCCAGCAGCCAAGAATCACTAGGCACCTACGAGCAGTACTTC. It translates to CASSQESLGTYEQYF.